The rows below give T cell receptor beta chains drawn from one sample of a study of a mutant IDH1 vaccine in newly diagnosed glioma. The repertoire was sequenced with immunoSEQ multiplex PCR; TCRdb's copy has only in-frame clones and lacks some. The sample carries about 65,000 clones, about four fifths recorded once. Antigens for these TCRs are unknown. The sample in question was PBMCs, obtained from a glioma patient whose treatment included an IDH1 peptide vaccine. These receptors came from a middle-aged man with glioma. The CDR3 runs from the conserved cysteine through the conserved F or W. A D gene is named only where the DNA matches it firmly. A clone size is listed for some rows: how often the clone was seen (once, few, many), or a class if it is expanded.

clone_size | j_call | v_call | d_call | cdr3_nt | cdr3_aa
once | TRBJ1-5 | TRBV11-2 | TRBD1 | TGTGCCAGCAGCTTGGCCACCGGGACAGGGGACTTTAGCAATCAGCCCCAGCATTTT | CASSLATGTGDFSNQPQHF
NA | TRBJ2-1 | TRBV7-2 | TRBD1 | TGTGCCAGCAGCTTAACAGGGGGGAATGAGCAGTTCTTC | CASSLTGGNEQFF
NA | TRBJ2-5 | TRBV11-2 | NA | TGTGCCAGCAGCTTACAGGTGTCCGAGACCCAGTACTTC | CASSLQVSETQYF
NA | TRBJ1-1 | TRBV29-1 | NA | TGCAGCGTTGCCAGGTTGGCTCTGAACACTGAAGCTTTCTTT | CSVARLALNTEAFF
NA | TRBJ2-1 | TRBV7-6 | NA | TGTGCCAGCAGCCCACGACCAGCAGGGCCACGGGGCCTCTTCTACAATGAGCAGTTCTTC | CASSPRPAGPRGLFYNEQFF
NA | TRBJ1-2 | TRBV7-8 | NA | TGTGCCAGCAGCCATGGGACACCCAGTGGCTACACCTTC | CASSHGTPSGYTF
NA | TRBJ1-2 | TRBV19 | NA | TGTGCCGCAAGCGGGGACTATGGCTACACCTTC | CAASGDYGYTF
few | TRBJ2-5 | TRBV6-5 | TRBD2 | TGTGCCAGCAGACTGGGACTAGCGGGTCCCATGACCCAGTACTTC | CASRLGLAGPMTQYF
NA | TRBJ2-1 | TRBV6-1 | TRBD2 | TGTGCCAGCAGTGTGACTAGCGGCACCTACAATGAGCAGTTCTTC | CASSVTSGTYNEQFF
NA | TRBJ2-3 | TRBV12-1 | NA | TGTGCCAGCAGCCATGAATGGGGGCAGGGAGGATCAGATACGCAGTATTTT | CASSHEWGQGGSDTQYF
few | TRBJ2-6 | TRBV4-3 | NA | TGCGCCAGCAGCCAAGATATATCGGGGGGGGCCAACGTCCTGACTTTC | CASSQDISGGANVLTF
once | TRBJ2-5 | TRBV7-2 | TRBD2 | TGTGCCAGCAGCTCCCAGCGGGGGGGTCGTCAGACCCAGTACTTC | CASSSQRGGRQTQYF
NA | TRBJ2-7 | TRBV29-1 | TRBD2 | TGCAGCGTTGGGGTAGCGGGAGTGGGGGGCGAAGAGCAGTACTTC | CSVGVAGVGGEEQYF
NA | TRBJ2-3 | TRBV27 | NA | TGTGCCAGCAGTTTCTCGACAGTACTCACAGATACGCAGTATTTT | CASSFSTVLTDTQYF
few | TRBJ2-1 | TRBV28 | TRBD2 | TGTGCCAGCAGTTACGGGAGGGCCGGCGAGCAGTTCTTC | CASSYGRAGEQFF
NA | TRBJ2-1 | TRBV11-1 | TRBD2 | TGTGCCAGCAGCTTATATTCGCGCGGGAGGGCCTCTGAAGAGCAGTTCTTC | CASSLYSRGRASEEQFF
once | TRBJ2-3 | TRBV6-1 | NA | TGTGCCAGCAGTGAACGGGCAGGGGCGGATACGCAGTATTTT | CASSERAGADTQYF
NA | TRBJ2-6 | TRBV4-1 | NA | TGCGCCAGCAGCCAAGTCCTCTTCAGAGGCTCTGGGGCCAACGTCCTGACTTTC | CASSQVLFRGSGANVLTF
NA | TRBJ2-1 | TRBV5-1 | TRBD2 | TGCGCCAGCAGCTTGTGGAGCGGGAGGGCCGACAATGAGCAGTTCTTC | CASSLWSGRADNEQFF
NA | TRBJ2-3 | TRBV7-2 | NA | TGTGCCAGCAGCTCGGACTTCACAGATACGCAGTATTTT | CASSSDFTDTQYF
NA | TRBJ1-2 | TRBV2 | NA | TGTGCCAGCAGTTCAGACGTGAACTATGGCTACACCTTC | CASSSDVNYGYTF
NA | TRBJ2-5 | TRBV6-6 | NA | TGTGCCAGCAGGATTCCGGGAAATAAAGGGACCCAGTACTTC | CASRIPGNKGTQYF
few | TRBJ2-7 | TRBV7-2 | NA | TGTGCCAGCAGCCCTCGGTTGCTGAGCGGCTACGAGCAGTACTTC | CASSPRLLSGYEQYF
NA | TRBJ2-5 | TRBV6-6 | TRBD2 | TGTGCCAGCTCTAATCTAGCGGGAGCCGCAGAGACCCAGTACTTC | CASSNLAGAAETQYF
NA | TRBJ2-2 | TRBV2 | NA | TGTGCCACCCAGATCGGGGGCAACACCGGGGAGCTGTTTTTT | CATQIGGNTGELFF
NA | TRBJ1-3 | TRBV13 | TRBD1 | TGTGCCAGCAGCTTAGGGACAGGGGGCCGGTTCTCTGGAAACACCATATATTTT | CASSLGTGGRFSGNTIYF
NA | TRBJ2-2 | TRBV19 | NA | TGTGCCAGTAGTACCGGGATTTTCACCGGGGAGCTGTTTTTT | CASSTGIFTGELFF
NA | TRBJ2-3 | TRBV13 | TRBD2 | TGTGCCAGCAGCTTAGGAGCGGGGAGCACAGATACGCAGTATTTT | CASSLGAGSTDTQYF
once | TRBJ1-4 | TRBV10-2 | TRBD1 | TGCGCCAGCATTCCAGGGGGGCCGAACGAAAAACTGTTTTTT | CASIPGGPNEKLFF
NA | TRBJ2-5 | TRBV6-6 | NA | TGTGCCAGCCGAGACTTAAGTGAGACCCAGTACTTC | CASRDLSETQYF
NA | TRBJ2-3 | TRBV30 | NA | TGTGCCTGGAGTCTCGGCTACACAGATACGCAGTATTTT | CAWSLGYTDTQYF
NA | TRBJ1-6 | TRBV6-5 | NA | TGTGCCAGCAGCTACAGCTCCTATAATTCACCCCTCCACTTT | CASSYSSYNSPLHF
NA | TRBJ2-7 | TRBV4-1 | NA | TGCGCCAGCAGCCAAGTATATGGCGATTCCTACGAGCAGTACTTC | CASSQVYGDSYEQYF
NA | TRBJ2-5 | TRBV19 | TRBD2 | TGTGCCAGTAGCCCCGGGACTAGCGGGTGGAGCCAGTACTTC | CASSPGTSGWSQYF
NA | TRBJ2-2 | TRBV15 | TRBD2 | TGTGCCACCAGCAAAACGAAAAGCGGGAGGGCCGGCGGGGAGCTGTTTTTT | CATSKTKSGRAGGELFF
NA | TRBJ2-3 | TRBV28 | TRBD1 | TGTGCCAGCAGTCCGCAGGGGGCCCTCGGGCCAGATACGCAGTATTTT | CASSPQGALGPDTQYF
once | TRBJ1-5 | TRBV6-1 | NA | TGTGCCAGCAGTGAAGGACGGAGCAATCAGCCCCAGCATTTT | CASSEGRSNQPQHF
NA | TRBJ2-2 | TRBV5-4 | NA | TGTGCCAGCACCCCACGGGGGCTAGGCACCGGGGAGCTGTTTTTT | CASTPRGLGTGELFF
few | TRBJ1-4 | TRBV20-1 | NA | TGCAGTGCTAGGTTGGGTGAAAAACTGTTTTTT | CSARLGEKLFF
NA | TRBJ1-5 | TRBV28 | NA | TGTGCCAGCAGTTTACTACTGGGGCCTCCGGGGGGTCAGCCCCAGCATTTT | CASSLLLGPPGGQPQHF
NA | TRBJ2-6 | TRBV7-9 | TRBD1 | TGTGCCAGCGCGTACCGGACAGGGGCTGGGGCCAACGTCCTGACTTTC | CASAYRTGAGANVLTF
NA | TRBJ2-5 | TRBV4-1 | NA | TGCGCCAGCAGCCAAGTGTCTGGTAACGGGGGCGCGACCCAGTACTTC | CASSQVSGNGGATQYF
NA | TRBJ2-7 | TRBV7-7 | TRBD1 | TGTGCTAGCAGCTTTGGACAGGGATACGAGCAGTACTTC | CASSFGQGYEQYF
few | TRBJ2-7 | TRBV25-1 | NA | TGTGCCAGGAGTTTGGGACCTCGACATCCCTACGAGCAGTACTTC | CARSLGPRHPYEQYF
NA | TRBJ2-7 | TRBV18 | TRBD2 | TGTGCCAGCTCACTGCTAGCGGAGACGGACTTCTACGAGCAGTACTTC | CASSLLAETDFYEQYF
NA | TRBJ1-1 | TRBV11-3 | NA | TGTGCCAGCAGCTTAGCGGAGACTGAAGCTTTCTTT | CASSLAETEAFF
NA | TRBJ2-7 | TRBV5-1 | NA | TGCGCCAGCAGCCCGATTGGCCTCCTCGGGGCCTACGAGCAGTACTTC | CASSPIGLLGAYEQYF
NA | TRBJ1-4 | TRBV6-5 | TRBD1 | TGTGCCAGCAGTTCCGGGGACAGGGTTGAAAAACTGTTTTTT | CASSSGDRVEKLFF
NA | TRBJ2-6 | TRBV7-9 | NA | TGTGCCAGCAGCTCTGGGGCCAACGTCCTGACTTTC | CASSSGANVLTF
once | TRBJ1-5 | TRBV5-4 | NA | TGTGCCAGCAGCTTGAGTCTCGATCAGCCCCAGCATTTT | CASSLSLDQPQHF